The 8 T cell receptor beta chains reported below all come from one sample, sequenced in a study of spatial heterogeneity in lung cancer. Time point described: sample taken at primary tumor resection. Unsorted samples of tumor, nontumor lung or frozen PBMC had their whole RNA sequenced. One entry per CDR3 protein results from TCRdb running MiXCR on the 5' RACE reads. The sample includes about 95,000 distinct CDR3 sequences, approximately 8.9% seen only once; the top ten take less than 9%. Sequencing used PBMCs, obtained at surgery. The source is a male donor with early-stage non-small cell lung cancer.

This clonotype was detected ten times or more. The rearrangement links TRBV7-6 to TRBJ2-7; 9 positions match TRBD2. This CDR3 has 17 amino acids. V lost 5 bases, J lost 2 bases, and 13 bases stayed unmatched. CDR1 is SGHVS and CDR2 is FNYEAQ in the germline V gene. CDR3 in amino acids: CASSLDSFLAGPYEQYF. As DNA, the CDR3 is TGTGCCAGCAGCCTAGACAGTTTCCTAGCGGGGCCCTACGAGCAGTACTTC.

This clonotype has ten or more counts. CDR3 loop: CSVGWDRGNEQYF. CDR3 sequence (DNA): TGCAGCGTGGGGTGGGACAGGGGCAACGAGCAGTACTTC. V gene TRBV29-1 combines with J gene TRBJ2-7, with 10 bases fitting TRBD1. Per the germline V gene, CDR1 is SQVTM and CDR2 is ANQGSEA. The V segment lost 6 bases and the J segment 5 bases; nucleotides outside the gene matches: 7. The CDR3 is made up of 13 amino acids.

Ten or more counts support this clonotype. The CDR3 here is CASSWSPEFEQFF. The CDR3, as DNA: TGTGCCAGCAGTTGGTCCCCGGAGTTTGAGCAGTTCTTC. The chain has TRBV27 and TRBJ2-1; no clear D. CDR1 and CDR2 (germline): MNHEY, SMNVEV (reference sequence). V shed 4 bases and J shed 9 bases, with 13 bases lying between them. This CDR3 spans 13 amino acids.

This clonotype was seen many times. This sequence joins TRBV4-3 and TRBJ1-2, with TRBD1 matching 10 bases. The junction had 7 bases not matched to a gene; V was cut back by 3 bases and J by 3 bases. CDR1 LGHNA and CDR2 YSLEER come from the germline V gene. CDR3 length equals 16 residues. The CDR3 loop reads CASSHTGTGADYGYTF. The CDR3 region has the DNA TGCGCCAGCAGCCACACCGGGACAGGGGCCGACTATGGCTACACCTTC.

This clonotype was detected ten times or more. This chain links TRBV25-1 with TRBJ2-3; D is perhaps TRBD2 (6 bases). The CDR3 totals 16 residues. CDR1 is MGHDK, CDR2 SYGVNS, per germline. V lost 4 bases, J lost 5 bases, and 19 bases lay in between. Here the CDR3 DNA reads TGTGCCAGCAGTGGGAGACTAGTCGGGGTAGGAGATACGCAGTATTTT. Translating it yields CASSGRLVGVGDTQYF.

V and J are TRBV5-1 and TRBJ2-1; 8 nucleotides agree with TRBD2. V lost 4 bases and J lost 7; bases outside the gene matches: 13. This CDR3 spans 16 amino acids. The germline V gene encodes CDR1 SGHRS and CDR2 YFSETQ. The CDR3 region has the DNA TGCGCCAGCAGCCCGGAACCCGGGAGGGCCGGTAATGAGCAGTTCTTC. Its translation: CASSPEPGRAGNEQFF.

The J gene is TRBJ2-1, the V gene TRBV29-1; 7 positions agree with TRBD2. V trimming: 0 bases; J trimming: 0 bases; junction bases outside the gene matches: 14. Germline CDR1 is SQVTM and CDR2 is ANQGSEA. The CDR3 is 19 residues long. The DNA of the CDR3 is TGCAGCGTTGAAGAGCCTCCTCCGGGGGGATATCGCTCCTACAATGAGCAGTTCTTC. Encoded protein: CSVEEPPPGGYRSYNEQFF.

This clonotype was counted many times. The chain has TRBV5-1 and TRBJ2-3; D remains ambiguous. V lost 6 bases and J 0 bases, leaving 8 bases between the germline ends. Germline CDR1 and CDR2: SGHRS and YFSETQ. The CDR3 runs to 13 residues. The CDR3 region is CASKVSSTDTQYF. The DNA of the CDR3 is TGCGCCAGCAAAGTTTCTAGCACAGATACGCAGTATTTT.